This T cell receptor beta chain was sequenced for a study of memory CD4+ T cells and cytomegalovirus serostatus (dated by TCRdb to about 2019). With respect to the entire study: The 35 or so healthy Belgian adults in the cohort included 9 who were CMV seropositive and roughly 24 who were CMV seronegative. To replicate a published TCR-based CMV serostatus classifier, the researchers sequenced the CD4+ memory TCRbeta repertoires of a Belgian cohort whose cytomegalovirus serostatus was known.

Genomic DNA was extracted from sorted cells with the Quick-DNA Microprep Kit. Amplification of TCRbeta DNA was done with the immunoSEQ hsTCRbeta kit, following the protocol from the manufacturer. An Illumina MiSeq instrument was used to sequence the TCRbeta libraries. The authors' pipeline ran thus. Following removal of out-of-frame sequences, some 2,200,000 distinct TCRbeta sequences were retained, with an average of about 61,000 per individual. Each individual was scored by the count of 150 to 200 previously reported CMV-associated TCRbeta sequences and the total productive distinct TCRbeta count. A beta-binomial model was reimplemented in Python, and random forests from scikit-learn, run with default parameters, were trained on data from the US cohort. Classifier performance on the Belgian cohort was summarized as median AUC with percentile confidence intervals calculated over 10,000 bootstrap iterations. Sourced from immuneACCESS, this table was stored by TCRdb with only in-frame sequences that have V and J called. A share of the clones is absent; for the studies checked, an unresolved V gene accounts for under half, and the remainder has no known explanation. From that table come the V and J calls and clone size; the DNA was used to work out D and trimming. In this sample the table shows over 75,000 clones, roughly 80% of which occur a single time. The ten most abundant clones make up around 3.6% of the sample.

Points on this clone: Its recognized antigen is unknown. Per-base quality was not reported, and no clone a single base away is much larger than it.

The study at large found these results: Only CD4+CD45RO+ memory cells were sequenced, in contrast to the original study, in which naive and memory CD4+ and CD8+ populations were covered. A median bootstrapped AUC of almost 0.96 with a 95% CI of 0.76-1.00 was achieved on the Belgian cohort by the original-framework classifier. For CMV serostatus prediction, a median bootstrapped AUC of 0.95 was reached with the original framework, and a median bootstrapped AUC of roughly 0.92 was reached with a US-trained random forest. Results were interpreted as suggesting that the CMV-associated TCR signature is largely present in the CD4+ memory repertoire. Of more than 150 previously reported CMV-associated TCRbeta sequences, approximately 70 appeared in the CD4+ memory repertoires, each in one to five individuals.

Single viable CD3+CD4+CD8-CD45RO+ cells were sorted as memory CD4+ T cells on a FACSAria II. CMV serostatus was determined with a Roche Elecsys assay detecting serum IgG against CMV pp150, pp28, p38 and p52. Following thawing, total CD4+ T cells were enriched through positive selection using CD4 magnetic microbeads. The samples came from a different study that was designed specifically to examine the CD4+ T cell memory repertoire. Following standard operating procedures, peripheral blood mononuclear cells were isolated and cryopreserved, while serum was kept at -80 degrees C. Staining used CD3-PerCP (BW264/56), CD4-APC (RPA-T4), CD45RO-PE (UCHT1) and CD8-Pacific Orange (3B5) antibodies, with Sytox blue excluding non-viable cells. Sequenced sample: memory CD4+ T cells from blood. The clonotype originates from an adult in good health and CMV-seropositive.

CDR3 region: CASRQGLAGNNEQFF. The bases are TGCGCCAGCAGACAGGGACTAGCGGGAAACAATGAGCAGTTCTTC. The chain is made from TRBV4-1 and TRBJ2-1; 13 nucleotides in the junction match TRBD2. Spanning cysteine to phenylalanine, the CDR3 consists of 15 amino acids. Of the read, only the CDR3 DNA is kept; its 45 bases are in frame from base 1. Trimming leaves V shorter by 6 bases and J shorter by 5 bases, with the junction holding 4 bases beyond the gene matches. CDR1 and CDR2 (MGHRA, YSYEKL) derive from the germline V gene.